Following are 23 T cell receptor beta chains from one sample sequenced in a study of identical twins. Via MiXCR, TCRdb re-called the 5' RACE reads, giving one row per CDR3 protein. The data show approximately 260,000 distinct CDR3 sequences, with around 8.3% seen just once and less than 4% held by the top ten. The sample was also linked to a second study, of yellow fever vaccine responses in identical twins.

Sequencing was performed on CD8+ T cells sorted from blood. The source is a woman under 30 in good health.

Many counts were recorded for this clonotype. The chain couples TRBV6-2 or TRBV6-3 to TRBJ2-1; 10 nucleotides match TRBD2. Trimming at V came to 7 bases and at J to 6 bases, leaving 9 bases not matched to a gene. CDR1 and CDR2 from the germline V gene are MNHEY and SVGEGT. This CDR3 comprises 15 residues. CDR3 amino acids: CASTTEREGLNEQFF. CDR3 in DNA: TGTGCCAGCACCACCGAGCGGGAGGGCCTCAATGAGCAGTTCTTC.

The chain joins TRBV11-1 to TRBJ2-2; the D gene is possibly TRBD2 (5 bases). Germline CDR1 and CDR2: SGHAT and FQDESV (reference sequence). The CDR3 runs to 19 residues. The V and J ends lost 5 bases and 2 bases respectively, with 24 bases between them. CDR3 sequence (DNA): TGTGCCAGCAGCCCGCCCCACGTGAGGGTAGGAATTAACACCGGGGAGCTGTTTTTT. Its translation: CASSPPHVRVGINTGELFF.

This clonotype was detected many times. The chain carries TRBV7-2 and TRBJ1-2, with D possibly being TRBD1 (5 bases). This CDR3 is 13 amino acids long. Trimming took off 5 bases at V and 4 bases at J, with 11 bases between the two ends. CDR1 and CDR2 from the germline V gene are SGHTA and FQGNSA. CDR3 bases: TGTGCCAGCAGCCTGACAGAATCCTATGGCTACACCTTC. It specifies CASSLTESYGYTF.

This clonotype was detected only a few times. The rearrangement links TRBV10-3 to TRBJ2-7; D is uncertain. The CDR3 runs to 13 residues. Germline V gene lookup returns CDR1 ENHRY and CDR2 SYGVKD. Trimming removed 0 bases from V and 3 bases from J, with 6 bases in between. The CDR3 DNA follows: TGTGCCATCAGTGAGTCGAAAGTCTACGAGCAGTACTTC. Its translation is CAISESKVYEQYF.

The chain joins TRBV5-1 to TRBJ2-1; 9 nucleotides line up with TRBD1. Unmatched junction bases numbered 9, after V lost 4 bases and J lost 1 base. Germline V CDR1 and CDR2: SGHRS, YFSETQ. The CDR3 runs to 17 residues. CDR3 sequence: CASSTTWGTGSYNEQFF. The CDR3 nucleotides are TGCGCCAGCAGCACAACATGGGGGACAGGGTCCTACAATGAGCAGTTCTTC.

The chain couples TRBV6-2 or TRBV6-3 to TRBJ2-1; 9 positions agree with TRBD1. V shed 5 bases and J 4 bases; nucleotides not matched to a gene: 18. Germline V lookup: CDR1 MNHEY, CDR2 SVGEGT. This CDR3 spans 19 amino acids. CDR3 protein: CASSPGTGHPGLEYNEQFF. As DNA, the CDR3 is TGTGCCAGCAGTCCCGGGACAGGGCACCCGGGACTGGAATACAATGAGCAGTTCTTC.

This sequence joins TRBV5-1 and TRBJ2-1; D gene ambiguous. Germline V lookup: CDR1 SGHRS, CDR2 YFSETQ. CDR3 length: 13 residues. Trimming removed 8 bases from V and 0 bases from J, with 9 bases in between. The CDR3 DNA reads as TGCGCCAGTCAGTACAGCTCCTACAATGAGCAGTTCTTC. Protein: CASQYSSYNEQFF.

This clonotype was seen many times. The chain uses TRBV27 and TRBJ1-1; tentative D call: TRBD1 (5 bases). The CDR3 consists of 13 residues. Between the trimmed V and J ends, which lost 4 bases and 0 bases, there was a span of 6 bases. Germline V gene sequence: CDR1 MNHEY, CDR2 SMNVEV (reference sequence). Written as DNA, the CDR3 is TGTGCCAGCAGTTCAGGGATGAACACTGAAGCTTTCTTT. Protein sequence: CASSSGMNTEAFF.

This clonotype came up many times. V gene TRBV2 combines with J gene TRBJ2-7; tentative D call: TRBD1 (6 bases). Germline V CDR1 and CDR2: SNHLY, FYNNEI. V lost 9 bases and J 3 bases, leaving 12 bases between the germline ends. The CDR3 consists of 12 residues. CDR3 residues: CASQGQIYEQYF. The CDR3 bases are TGTGCCAGTCAGGGACAAATCTACGAGCAGTACTTC.

This clonotype was recorded many times. V and J are TRBV4-3 and TRBJ2-3; TRBD1 matches 9 bases. CDR1 LGHNA and CDR2 YSLEER come from the germline V gene. The CDR3 runs 17 residues. The V and J ends lost 3 bases and 5 bases, in that order; junction bases with no gene match: 12. For the CDR3, the DNA is TGCGCCAGCAGCCAGGGGTTCACAGGGGGCCAGGGAGATACGCAGTATTTT. This gives the protein CASSQGFTGGQGDTQYF.

The gene calls are TRBV4-2 and TRBJ1-1; no reliable D call. Trimming removed 0 bases from V and 3 bases from J, with 14 bases in between. Germline V gene lookup returns CDR1 LGHNA and CDR2 YNFKEQ. The CDR3 is 16 amino acids. The CDR3, as DNA: TGTGCCAGCAGCCAAGAGTCTAGATCTGTAGACACTGAAGCTTTCTTT. Translated, it gives CASSQESRSVDTEAFF.

This clonotype appeared many times. V is TRBV6-5 and J is TRBJ2-2, with TRBD1 as a possible D gene (5 bases). Per germline, CDR1 MNHEY and CDR2 SVGAGI. The V end was cut by 2 bases, the J end by 6 bases, with 13 bases between. The CDR3 sequence is 15 residues long. CDR3: CASSYPQGVPGELFF. The CDR3 region has the DNA TGTGCCAGCAGTTACCCCCAGGGCGTCCCCGGGGAGCTGTTTTTT.

V gene TRBV27 combines with J gene TRBJ2-7; 9 nucleotides agree with TRBD1. In germline, CDR1 is MNHEY, CDR2 SMNVEV (reference sequence). V dropped 2 bases and J dropped 3; count of bases not matched to a gene: 5. CDR3 length: 15 amino acids. The CDR3 DNA reads as TGTGCCAGCAGTTTAGGGGACAGGGCCTTCTACGAGCAGTACTTC. Translation: CASSLGDRAFYEQYF.

V is TRBV12-3 or TRBV12-4 and J is TRBJ2-6; maybe TRBD1 (6 bases). V was clipped by 6 bases and J by 2 bases, with 14 bases between them. The CDR3 sequence is 16 residues long. The CDR3 DNA is TGTGCCAGCAGCTCACTACAGGGAGCTGGGGCCAACGTCCTGACTTTC. Encoded protein: CASSSLQGAGANVLTF.

This clonotype was found a few times. This chain connects TRBV6-1 to TRBJ1-2; 8 positions match TRBD1. Trimming removed 4 bases from V and 6 bases from J; junction bases left unmatched: 7. The CDR3 is 14 amino acids. Germline V gives CDR1 MNHNS, CDR2 SASEGT. The CDR3 here is CASSAGQGGHGYTF. The CDR3 DNA reads TGTGCCAGCAGTGCAGGACAGGGCGGTCATGGCTACACCTTC.

The chain employs TRBV3-1 and TRBJ2-5; maybe TRBD2 (6 bases). CDR3 length: 16 residues. Looked up from germline, CDR1 is LGHDT and CDR2 is YNNKEL (reference sequence). Trimming stripped 0 bases from V and 0 bases from J, with 11 bases between. DNA for the CDR3: TGTGCCAGCAGCCAAGAGGCGGGAAACAACCAAGAGACCCAGTACTTC. It specifies CASSQEAGNNQETQYF.

J is TRBJ2-3 and V is TRBV20-1; perhaps TRBD1 as D (5 bases). V dropped 4 bases and J dropped 2 bases, with 19 bases sitting between them. The CDR3 has 16 residues. Looked up from germline, CDR1 is DFQATT and CDR2 is SNEGSKA (reference sequence). The CDR3 region has the DNA TGCAGTGCTAACGGTCTCGTCACAGGATTCACAGATACGCAGTATTTT. Translating it yields CSANGLVTGFTDTQYF.

This clonotype was found many times. The chain recombines TRBV12-3 or TRBV12-4 with TRBJ2-3, with D tentatively TRBD2 (6 bases). This CDR3 region has 14 residues. Between the trimmed V and J ends, which lost 4 bases and 2 bases, there was a span of 10 bases. The CDR3 DNA sequence: TGTGCCAGCAGTTCCGGACTACCCACAGATACGCAGTATTTT. This sequence encodes CASSSGLPTDTQYF.

With respect to this clonotype: This sequence may be a read error, since a much larger clone differs from it by one base. The rearrangement uses TRBV29-1 and TRBJ2-7, with D maybe TRBD1 (6 bases). Germline V CDR1 and CDR2: SQVTM, ANQGSEA. The ends were cut back, 6 bases at V and 0 bases at J, with 12 bases in the middle. This CDR3 contains 13 residues. This CDR3 is CSVQDRTSYEQYF. The CDR3 coding sequence is TGCAGCGTACAAGACAGGACCTCCTACGAGCAGTACTTC.

Ten or more counts support this clonotype. The chain carries TRBV5-1 and TRBJ2-1; the match to TRBD2 covers 14 bases. Losses at the gene ends were 1 base for V and 0 bases for J; bases not matched to a gene: 9. This CDR3 has 20 residues. Germline V gene sequence: CDR1 SGHRS, CDR2 YFSETQ. The CDR3 sequence: CASSLRGLAGGESSYNEQFF. In DNA form, the CDR3 reads TGCGCCAGCAGCTTGAGAGGACTAGCGGGGGGTGAAAGCTCCTACAATGAGCAGTTCTTC.

This clonotype was found a few times. The CDR3 DNA follows: TGTGCCAGCAGTGGGGGGCTAAGTACTTTTGAAAAACTGTTTTTT. Protein sequence: CASSGGLSTFEKLFF. The rearrangement links TRBV6-1 to TRBJ1-4, with a possible D match to TRBD1 (6 bases). Per the germline V gene, CDR1 is MNHNS and CDR2 is SASEGT. V gave up 4 bases and J gave up 7 bases, with 16 bases separating them. The CDR3 consists of 15 residues.

This clonotype was counted only a few times. V gene TRBV7-9 combines with J gene TRBJ2-3, with D perhaps matching TRBD1 (5 bases). V dropped 5 bases and J dropped 5 bases, with 8 bases sitting between them. The CDR3 has 12 residues. CDR1 and CDR2 (germline): SEHNR, FQNEAQ (reference sequence). The CDR3 loop is CASSGREDTQYF. DNA of the CDR3: TGTGCCAGCAGCGGCAGGGAAGATACGCAGTATTTT. The full variable domain, completed using reference TRBV7-9 and TRBJ2-3, is DTGVSQNPRHKITKRGQNVTFRCDPISEHNRLYWYRQTLGQGPEFLTYFQNEAQLEKSRLLSDRFSAERPKGSFSTLEIQRTEQGDSAMYLCASSGREDTQYFGPGTRLTVL.

Only a few counts were recorded for this clonotype. V gene TRBV20-1 combines with J gene TRBJ2-7; no definite D call. This CDR3 comprises 14 residues. The V end was cut by 0 bases, the J end by 3 bases, with 12 bases between. CDR1 DFQATT and CDR2 SNEGSKA come from the germline V gene (reference sequence). The CDR3 DNA reads TGCAGTGCTAGAGATCTTAGGGTTGGCTACGAGCAGTACTTC. Its translation is CSARDLRVGYEQYF.